Sequencing of this T cell receptor (beta chain) was carried out in a study of blood T cell repertoires in COVID-19. The overall study: The United States, Italy and Spain provided the acute and convalescent COVID-19 samples. PBMCs, B-cell-depleted T cells, or T cells were the source of the cDNA or gDNA that made up the material.

Germline trimming cut 8 bases from V and 8 bases from J; bases unmatched to any gene: 12. Looked up from germline, CDR1 is MNHEY and CDR2 is SMNVEV (reference sequence). The CDR3 extends over 15 amino acids. Per the original data handling: Estimates of nucleated cell counts were drawn from the amplification of reference gene primers. Generated by immunoSEQ multiplex PCR, the TCRdb table keeps only in-frame clones and is missing some. V and J calls and clone size are given by that table; D and trimming were obtained from the DNA. Of nearly 110,000 clones in the sample, roughly four fifths were seen once.

The chain couples TRBV27 to TRBJ1-2; TRBD1 matches at 12 bases. This clonotype was sampled from a woman aged 60-70 years with acute or convalescent COVID-19. The specimen sequenced was peripheral blood. In DNA form, the CDR3 reads TGTGCCAGCGCACCATGGGACAGGGGGCTAGGGGGCTACACCTTC. Translated, it gives CASAPWDRGLGGYTF.